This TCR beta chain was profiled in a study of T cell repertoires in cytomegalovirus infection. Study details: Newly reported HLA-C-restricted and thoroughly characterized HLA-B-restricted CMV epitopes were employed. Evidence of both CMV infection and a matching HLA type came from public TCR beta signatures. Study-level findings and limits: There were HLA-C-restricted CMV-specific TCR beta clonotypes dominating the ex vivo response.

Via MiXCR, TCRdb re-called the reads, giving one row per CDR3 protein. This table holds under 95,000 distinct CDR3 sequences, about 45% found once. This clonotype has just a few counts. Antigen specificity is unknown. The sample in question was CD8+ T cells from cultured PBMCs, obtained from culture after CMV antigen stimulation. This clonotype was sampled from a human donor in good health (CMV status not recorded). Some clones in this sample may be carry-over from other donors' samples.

The CDR3, as DNA: TGCGCCAGCAGCCAAGCCCGGGGTCCCTACGAGCAGTACTTC. Translating gives CASSQARGPYEQYF. The chain links TRBV4-1 to TRBJ2-7, with D perhaps TRBD2 (5 bases). The germline V gene encodes CDR1 MGHRA and CDR2 YSYEKL. The length of the CDR3 is 14 residues. V lost 1 base and J 2 bases, leaving 9 bases between the germline ends.